Below are 27 T cell receptor beta chains sequenced from a single sample in a study of cytomegalovirus exposure and HLA in healthy donors. Primers for the PCR totalled 60 Vbeta and 13 Jbeta. Sequencing used immunoSEQ multiplex PCR; TCRdb keeps in-frame clones, though not all of them. The repertoire table contains under 250,000 clones. Source material: PBMCs. The origin of the receptors is a girl aged 2-10 years in good health and CMV-seropositive.

The rearrangement uses TRBV6-5 and TRBJ2-7; D perhaps matches TRBD2 (5 bases). Trimming stripped 0 bases from V and 4 bases from J, with 16 bases between. The CDR3 sequence is 16 residues long. Germline V gene sequence: CDR1 MNHEY, CDR2 SVGAGI. CDR3 region: CASSYSRAVDWYEQYF. CDR3 nucleotide sequence: TGTGCCAGCAGTTACTCGAGGGCCGTTGATTGGTACGAGCAGTACTTC.

This CDR3 reads CASSLVGSNEQFF. CDR3 bases: TGTGCCAGCAGCTTGGTGGGCAGCAATGAGCAGTTCTTC. V and J are TRBV5-4 and TRBJ2-1; no definite D call. Trimming took 0 bases from V and 6 from J, leaving 7 bases between them. The CDR3 loop spans 13 amino acids. Germline V gene lookup returns CDR1 SGHNT and CDR2 YYREEE (reference sequence).

The chain couples TRBV28 to TRBJ2-3; 10 nucleotides match TRBD1. The CDR3 has 16 residues. V lost 3 bases, J lost 2 bases, and 5 bases stayed unmatched. CDR1 is MDHEN and CDR2 is SYDVKM in the germline V gene. Written as DNA, the CDR3 is TGTGCCAGCAGTTTGGGACAGGGGAGAAACACAGATACGCAGTATTTT. Translated, it gives CASSLGQGRNTDTQYF. The full variable domain, rest sourced from reference TRBV28 and TRBJ2-3, is DVKVTQSSRYLVKRTGEKVFLECVQDMDHENMFWYRQDPGLGLRLIYFSYDVKMKEKGDIPEGYSVSREKKERFSLILESASTNQTSMYLCASSLGQGRNTDTQYFGPGTRLTVL.

The V and J genes are TRBV15 and TRBJ2-1; D is possibly TRBD2 (6 bases). In germline, CDR1 is LNHNV, CDR2 YYDKDF (reference sequence). The germline V and J ends were trimmed by 1 base and 12 bases, with 19 bases remaining between them. CDR3 length: 15 residues. The CDR3 loop reads CATSRAAGPLVGQFF. CDR3 DNA sequence: TGTGCCACCAGCAGAGCTGCGGGACCCCTAGTCGGGCAGTTCTTC. Filled out from reference TRBV15 and TRBJ2-1, the complete variable domain reads DAMVIQNPRYQVTQFGKPVTLSCSQTLNHNVMYWYQQKSSQAPKLLFHYYDKDFNNEADTPDNFQSRRPNTSFCFLDIRSPGLGDTAMYLCATSRAAGPLVGQFFGPGTRLTVL.

This rearrangement joins TRBV19 to TRBJ2-7, with TRBD1 as a possible D gene (7 bases). Per germline, CDR1 LNHDA and CDR2 SQIVND (reference sequence). V shed 5 bases and J shed 6 bases, with 17 bases lying between them. The length of the CDR3 is 14 residues. The CDR3 sequence: CASSATGRTGEQYF. The DNA for the CDR3 is TGTGCCAGTAGTGCGACAGGGAGGACAGGCGAGCAGTACTTC. Variable domain in full (rest from reference TRBV19 and TRBJ2-7): DGGITQSPKYLFRKEGQNVTLSCEQNLNHDAMYWYRQDPGQGLRLIYYSQIVNDFQKGDIAEGYSVSREKKESFPLTVTSAQKNPTAFYLCASSATGRTGEQYFGPGTRLTVT.

This chain links TRBV7-8 with TRBJ2-7; the match to TRBD1 covers 8 bases. Germline values: CDR1 SGHVS, CDR2 FQNEAQ. The CDR3 contains 13 residues. V shed 3 bases and J 6 bases; nucleotides not matched to a gene: 4. CDR3: CASSFPGGGEQYF. DNA of the CDR3: TGTGCCAGCAGCTTCCCAGGGGGCGGCGAGCAGTACTTC. The whole variable domain, remainder taken from reference TRBV7-8 and TRBJ2-7, is GAGVSQSPRYKVAKRGQDVALRCDPISGHVSLFWYQQALGQGPEFLTYFQNEAQLDKSGLPSDRFFAERPEGSVSTLKIQRTQQEDSAVYLCASSFPGGGEQYFGPGTRLTVT.

As for this clone: Within the sample, other DNA sequences also encode this same CDR3. The rearrangement uses TRBV29-1 and TRBJ2-7, with D possibly TRBD1 on 5 matching bases. Trimming stripped 6 bases from V and 3 bases from J, with 12 bases between. From germline, CDR1 is SQVTM and CDR2 ANQGSEA. The CDR3 is made up of 12 amino acids. As DNA, the CDR3 is TGCAGCGTGAAGGGGCAGGGCTACGAGCAGTACTTC. This translates into CSVKGQGYEQYF.

The V gene is TRBV12-2, the J gene TRBJ1-2; the table's TRBD1 call for D was not verified on the DNA. TRBV12-2 is designated a pseudogene. CDR3 length equals 14 residues. CDR3 DNA sequence: TGTGCAAGTCGCTTAGGGGCCCAAAGTTATGGCTACACCTTC. Protein product: CASRLGAQSYGYTF.

V and J are TRBV15 and TRBJ2-3; possible D gene TRBD1, 6 bases. CDR3 length equals 16 residues. V was pared by 0 bases and J by 0 bases, with 10 bases between. The V gene's germline CDR1 is LNHNV and CDR2 YYDKDF (reference sequence). The chain's CDR3 is CATSRDRGSSTDTQYF. As DNA, the CDR3 is TGTGCCACCAGCAGAGATAGGGGGTCTAGCACAGATACGCAGTATTTT.

The V and J genes are TRBV10-3 and TRBJ1-5; perhaps TRBD1 as D (6 bases). V lost 3 bases, J lost 5 bases, and 11 bases lay in between. From germline, CDR1 is ENHRY and CDR2 SYGVKD. The CDR3 spans 14 residues. The CDR3 reads CAISEGGAHQPQHF. The CDR3 DNA follows: TGTGCCATCAGTGAAGGGGGAGCCCATCAGCCCCAGCATTTT.

The V gene is TRBV30, the J gene TRBJ2-3, with a possible D match to TRBD2 (7 bases). This CDR3 is 15 amino acids long. Looked up from germline, CDR1 is GTSNPN and CDR2 is SVGIG (reference sequence). V was trimmed by 4 bases and J by 2 bases, leaving 16 bases between them. Written as DNA, the CDR3 is TGTGCCTGGAATAGGGGGAGCGGGAACACAGATACGCAGTATTTT. This sequence encodes CAWNRGSGNTDTQYF.

The chain carries TRBV6-5 and TRBJ1-2, with a weak D call TRBD1 (5 bases). V was cut by 7 bases and J by 12 bases, with 27 bases left in between. The germline CDR1 and CDR2 sequences are MNHEY and SVGAGI. CDR3 length equals 15 residues. This CDR3 reads CASNPSTERRGGDTF. The CDR3 DNA reads TGTGCCAGCAATCCGTCGACAGAGAGGAGGGGAGGAGACACCTTC.

The V call is TRBV6-6, the J call TRBJ1-5, with 9 bases aligning to TRBD1. After removal of 3 bases from V and 3 bases from J, the junction contained 6 bases not matched to a gene. This CDR3 comprises 16 residues. From germline, CDR1 is MNHNY and CDR2 SVGAGI (reference sequence). CDR3 nucleotides: TGTGCCAGCAGTTATGGTGGGACAGGGACCAATCAGCCCCAGCATTTT. It encodes CASSYGGTGTNQPQHF.

The V call is TRBV11-2, the J call TRBJ2-7, with D possibly being TRBD1 (6 bases). The CDR3 has 15 amino acids. With 0 bases removed from V and 3 bases from J, the gap between germline ends came to 12 bases. The germline gives CDR1 SGHAT, CDR2 FQNNGV. The CDR3 nucleotides are TGTGCCAGCAGCTTAGAGGACAGACTCTACTACGAGCAGTACTTC. Translating gives CASSLEDRLYYEQYF.

This chain connects TRBV15 to TRBJ1-5, with 7 nucleotides matching TRBD1. CDR1 LNHNV and CDR2 YYDKDF come from the germline V gene (reference sequence). CDR3 size: 18 residues. After removal of 3 bases from V and 4 bases from J, the junction contained 15 bases not matched to a gene. The CDR3 spells CATSRSTGTALANQPQHF. The DNA of the CDR3 is TGTGCCACCAGCAGGAGTACCGGGACAGCCCTAGCGAATCAGCCCCAGCATTTT.

The rearrangement uses TRBV6-1 and TRBJ1-4; 10 positions agree with TRBD1. Germline CDR1 and CDR2: MNHNS and SASEGT. There are 14 residues in the CDR3. V was pared by 8 bases and J by 6 bases, with 6 bases of the junction left unmatched. The CDR3 sequence: CASAPGQGYEKLFF. In DNA form, the CDR3 reads TGTGCCAGCGCTCCGGGACAGGGGTATGAAAAACTGTTTTTT.

The chain has TRBV19 and TRBJ1-1; no clear D gene. Trimming pared 2 bases from V and 1 base from J, leaving 5 bases between. The CDR3 spans 13 residues. CDR1 and CDR2 from the germline V gene are LNHDA and SQIVND (reference sequence). The CDR3 region is CASSIPGNTEAFF. The CDR3 DNA follows: TGTGCCAGTAGTATACCCGGGAACACTGAAGCTTTCTTT.

The chain uses TRBV19 and TRBJ2-7; weak D call: TRBD1 (5 bases). The J call may be incorrect, as the DNA end agrees better with TRBJ2-5. Germline loops: CDR1 LNHDA, CDR2 SQIVND (reference sequence). The CDR3 runs 13 residues. The CDR3 bases are TGTGCCAGTAGGCGACAGAATCAAGAGACCCAGTACTTC. It yields the protein CASRRQNQETQYF.

The genes are TRBV29-1 and TRBJ2-3, with D perhaps matching TRBD1 (7 bases). With 7 bases removed from V and 8 bases from J, the gap between germline ends came to 25 bases. Germline assignment: CDR1 SQVTM and CDR2 ANQGSEA. The CDR3 loop spans 15 amino acids. CDR3 in amino acids: CSARQGVGYGGTQYF. The CDR3 DNA reads TGCAGCGCCAGACAGGGTGTGGGGTACGGGGGTACGCAGTATTTT.

This sequence joins TRBV5-8 and TRBJ2-7; weak D call: TRBD1 (5 bases). The V and J ends lost 3 bases and 2 bases respectively, with 15 bases between them. This CDR3 region has 15 residues. Germline V gives CDR1 SGHTS, CDR2 YDEGEE. CDR3: CASSSPDSYTYEQYF. The CDR3, as DNA: TGTGCCAGCAGCTCACCCGACAGCTATACCTACGAGCAGTACTTC.

CDR3 DNA: TGTGCCAGCAGCGTTCAGGGTTCTAACTATGGCTACACCTTC. As protein: CASSVQGSNYGYTF. The rearrangement uses TRBV9 and TRBJ1-2; a possible D gene is TRBD1 (5 bases). Germline V gene sequence: CDR1 SGDLS, CDR2 YYNGEE. The CDR3 length is 14 residues. The V gene lost 2 bases and the J gene lost 0 bases, with 8 bases spanning the gap.

The chain uses TRBV10-3 and TRBJ2-7, with unresolved D. The CDR3 length is 13 residues. From germline, CDR1 is ENHRY and CDR2 SYGVKD. Trimming left V 3 bases short and J 2 bases short, with 8 bases between. CDR3 sequence (DNA): TGTGCCATCAGTGAAGTCAGCGCCTACGAGCAGTACTTC. It encodes CAISEVSAYEQYF.

The rearrangement joins TRBV15 to TRBJ2-7; D unresolved. V lost 1 base and J 1 base, leaving 2 bases between the germline ends. From germline, CDR1 is LNHNV and CDR2 YYDKDF (reference sequence). CDR3 length: 12 residues. CDR3 sequence: CATSRASYEQYF. The CDR3 coding sequence is TGTGCCACCAGCAGAGCTTCCTACGAGCAGTACTTC.

In DNA, the CDR3 is TGTGCCATCAGTATTTGGGCGGGGAGCGGGGACACTGAAGCTTTCTTT. Translation gives CAISIWAGSGDTEAFF. This chain links TRBV10-3 with TRBJ1-1; D gene ambiguous. This CDR3 contains 16 residues. The V and J ends lost 5 bases and 3 bases respectively, with 19 bases between them. Germline V gives CDR1 ENHRY, CDR2 SYGVKD.

The chain is built from TRBV6-4 and TRBJ1-5; 8 bases line up with TRBD1. The V gene end was trimmed by 9 bases and the J gene end by 0 bases; junction bases not matched to a gene: 13. CDR1 is MRHNA and CDR2 is SNTAGT in the germline V gene. The CDR3 loop spans 17 amino acids. CDR3 protein: CARAGQGNTFSNQPQHF. In DNA form, the CDR3 reads TGTGCCAGGGCCGGACAGGGTAATACGTTTAGCAATCAGCCCCAGCATTTT.

The chain has TRBV4-1 and TRBJ2-2; D may be TRBD2 (6 bases). Germline V gene data show CDR1 as MGHRA and CDR2 as YSYEKL. The CDR3 has 16 amino acids. The V end lost 1 base, the J end lost 4 bases, and 13 bases lay between the germline ends. DNA of the CDR3: TGCGCCAGCAGCCAAGTCGGGAGCAGGCTCACCGGGGAGCTGTTTTTT. This encodes CASSQVGSRLTGELFF.

The chain combines TRBV6-1 with TRBJ1-6, with 9 bases lining up with TRBD1. The V segment lost 7 bases and the J segment 5 bases; nucleotides outside the gene matches: 6. The germline V gene has CDR1 MNHNS and CDR2 SASEGT. There are 15 residues in the CDR3. The chain's CDR3 is CASNFRTGDNSPLHF. CDR3 DNA sequence: TGTGCCAGCAATTTCCGGACAGGGGATAATTCACCCCTCCACTTT.